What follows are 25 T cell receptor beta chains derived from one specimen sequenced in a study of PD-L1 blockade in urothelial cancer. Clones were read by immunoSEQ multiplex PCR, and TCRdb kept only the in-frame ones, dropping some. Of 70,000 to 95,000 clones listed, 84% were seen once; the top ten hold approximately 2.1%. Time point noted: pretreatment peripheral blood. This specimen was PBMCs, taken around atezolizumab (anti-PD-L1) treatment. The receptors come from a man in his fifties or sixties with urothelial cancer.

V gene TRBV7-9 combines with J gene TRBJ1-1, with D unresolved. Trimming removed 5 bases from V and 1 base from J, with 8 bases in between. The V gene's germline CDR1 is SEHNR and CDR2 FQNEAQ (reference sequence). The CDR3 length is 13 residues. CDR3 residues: CASSQGRNTEAFF. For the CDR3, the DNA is TGTGCCAGCAGCCAAGGGAGGAACACTGAAGCTTTCTTT.

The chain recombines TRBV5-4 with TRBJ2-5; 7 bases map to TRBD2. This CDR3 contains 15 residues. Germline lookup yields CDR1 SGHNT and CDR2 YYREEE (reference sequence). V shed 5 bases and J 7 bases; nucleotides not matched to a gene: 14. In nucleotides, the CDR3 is TGTGCCAGCAGGAATTGGGCGGGAGTACGGGTGACCCAGTACTTC. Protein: CASRNWAGVRVTQYF.

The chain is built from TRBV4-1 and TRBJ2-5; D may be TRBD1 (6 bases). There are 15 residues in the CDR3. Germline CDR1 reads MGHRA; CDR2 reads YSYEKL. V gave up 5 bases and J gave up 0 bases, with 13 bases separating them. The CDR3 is CASSKQGSYQETQYF. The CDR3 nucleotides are TGCGCCAGCAGCAAACAGGGATCCTACCAAGAGACCCAGTACTTC.

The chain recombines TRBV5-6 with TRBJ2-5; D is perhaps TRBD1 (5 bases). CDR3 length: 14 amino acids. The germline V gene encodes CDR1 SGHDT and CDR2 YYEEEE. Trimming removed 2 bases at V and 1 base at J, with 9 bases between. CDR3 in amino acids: CASSFGQGQETQYF. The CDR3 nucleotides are TGTGCCAGCAGCTTCGGTCAGGGCCAAGAGACCCAGTACTTC.

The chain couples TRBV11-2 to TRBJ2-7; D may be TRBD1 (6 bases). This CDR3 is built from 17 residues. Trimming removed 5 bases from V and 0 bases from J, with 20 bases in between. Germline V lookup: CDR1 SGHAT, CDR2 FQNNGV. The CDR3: CASSGSRRQASSYEQYF. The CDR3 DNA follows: TGTGCCAGCAGCGGTTCTAGGAGACAGGCCAGCTCCTACGAGCAGTACTTC. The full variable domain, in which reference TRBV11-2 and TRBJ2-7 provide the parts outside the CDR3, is EAGVAQSPRYKIIEKRQSVAFWCNPISGHATLYWYQQILGQGPKLLIQFQNNGVVDDSQLPKDRFSAERLKGVDSTLKIQPAKLEDSAVYLCASSGSRRQASSYEQYFGPGTRLTVT.

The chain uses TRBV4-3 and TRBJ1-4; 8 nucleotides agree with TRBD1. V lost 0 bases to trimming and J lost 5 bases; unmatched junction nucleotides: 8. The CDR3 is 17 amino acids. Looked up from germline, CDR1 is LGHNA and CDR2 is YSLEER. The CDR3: CASSQDPGQGINEKLFF. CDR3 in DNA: TGCGCCAGCAGCCAAGATCCAGGACAGGGAATAAATGAAAAACTGTTTTTT.

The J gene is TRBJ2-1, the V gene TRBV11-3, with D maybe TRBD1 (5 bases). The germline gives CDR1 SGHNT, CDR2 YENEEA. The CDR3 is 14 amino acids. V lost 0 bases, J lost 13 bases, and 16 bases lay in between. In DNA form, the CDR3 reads TGTGCCAGCAGCTTAGATGCGACAGTCCCCACTCAGTTCTTC. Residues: CASSLDATVPTQFF.

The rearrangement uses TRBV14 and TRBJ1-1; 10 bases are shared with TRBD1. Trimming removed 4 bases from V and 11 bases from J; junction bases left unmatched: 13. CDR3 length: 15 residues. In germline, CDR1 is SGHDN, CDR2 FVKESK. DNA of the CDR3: TGTGCCAGCAGCCGAACGGGACAGGGGCTCCCGAGGGCTTTCTTT. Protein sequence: CASSRTGQGLPRAFF.

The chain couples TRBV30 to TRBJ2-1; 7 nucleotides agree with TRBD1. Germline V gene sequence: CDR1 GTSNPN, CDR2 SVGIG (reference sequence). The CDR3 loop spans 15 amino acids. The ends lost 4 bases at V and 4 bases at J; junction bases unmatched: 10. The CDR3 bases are TGTGCCTGGACTGAACAGGGGCAAGCTTACAATGAGCAGTTCTTC. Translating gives CAWTEQGQAYNEQFF.

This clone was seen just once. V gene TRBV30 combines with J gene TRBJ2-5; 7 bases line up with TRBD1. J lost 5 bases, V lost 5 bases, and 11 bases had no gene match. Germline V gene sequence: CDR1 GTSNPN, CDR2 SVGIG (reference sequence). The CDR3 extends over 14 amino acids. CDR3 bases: TGTGCCTGGGCCCACGGACAGGTTTCGGAGACCCAGTACTTC. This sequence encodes CAWAHGQVSETQYF.

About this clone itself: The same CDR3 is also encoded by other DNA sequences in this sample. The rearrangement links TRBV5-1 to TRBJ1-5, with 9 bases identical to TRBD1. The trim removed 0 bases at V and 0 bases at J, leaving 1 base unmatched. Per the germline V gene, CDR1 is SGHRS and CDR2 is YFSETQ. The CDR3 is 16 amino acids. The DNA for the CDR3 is TGCGCCAGCAGCTTGGGGGGACAGGGTAGCAATCAGCCCCAGCATTTT. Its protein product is CASSLGGQGSNQPQHF.

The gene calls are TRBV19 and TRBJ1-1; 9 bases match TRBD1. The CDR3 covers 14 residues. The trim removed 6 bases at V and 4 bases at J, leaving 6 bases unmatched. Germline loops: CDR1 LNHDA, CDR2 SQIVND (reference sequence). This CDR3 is CASRGQGGGTEAFF. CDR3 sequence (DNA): TGTGCCAGTAGGGGACAGGGAGGAGGCACTGAAGCTTTCTTT.

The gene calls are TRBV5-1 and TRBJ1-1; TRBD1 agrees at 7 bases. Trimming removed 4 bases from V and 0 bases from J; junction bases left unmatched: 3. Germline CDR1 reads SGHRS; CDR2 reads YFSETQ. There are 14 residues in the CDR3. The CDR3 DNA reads TGCGCCAGCAGCGGGGGACAGATGAACACTGAAGCTTTCTTT. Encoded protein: CASSGGQMNTEAFF.

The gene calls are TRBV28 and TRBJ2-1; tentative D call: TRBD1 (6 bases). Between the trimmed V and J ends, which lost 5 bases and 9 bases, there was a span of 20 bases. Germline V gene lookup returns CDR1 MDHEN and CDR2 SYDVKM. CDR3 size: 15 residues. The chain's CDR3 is CASSLEPGTPSEQFF. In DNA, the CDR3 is TGTGCCAGCAGTCTGGAACCGGGGACACCCAGTGAGCAGTTCTTC.

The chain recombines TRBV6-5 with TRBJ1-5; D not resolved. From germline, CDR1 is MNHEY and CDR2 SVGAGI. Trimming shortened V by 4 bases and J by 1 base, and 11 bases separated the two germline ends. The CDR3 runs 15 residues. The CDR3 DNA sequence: TGTGCCAGCAGTTTGGCTGTGGGCAGCAATCAGCCCCAGCATTTT. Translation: CASSLAVGSNQPQHF.

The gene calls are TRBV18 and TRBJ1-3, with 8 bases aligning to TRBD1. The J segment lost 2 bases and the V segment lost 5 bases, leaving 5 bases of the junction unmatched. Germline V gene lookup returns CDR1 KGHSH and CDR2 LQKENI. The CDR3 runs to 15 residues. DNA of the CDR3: TGTGCCAGCTCATCCGCAGGGGGCCCTGGAAACACCATATATTTT. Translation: CASSSAGGPGNTIYF.

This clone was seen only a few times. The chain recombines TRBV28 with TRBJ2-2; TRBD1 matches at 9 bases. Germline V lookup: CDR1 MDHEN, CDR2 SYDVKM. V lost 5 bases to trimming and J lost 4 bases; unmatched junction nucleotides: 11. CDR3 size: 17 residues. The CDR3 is CASSTDGTGTVTGELFF. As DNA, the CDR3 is TGTGCCAGCAGTACAGATGGGACAGGGACCGTCACCGGGGAGCTGTTTTTT.

The CDR3 sequence is CASSLAGQGYGYTF. CDR3 nucleotides: TGTGCCAGTAGCCTCGCCGGACAGGGGTATGGCTACACCTTC. V gene TRBV19 combines with J gene TRBJ1-2; 9 bases line up with TRBD1. V gave up 6 bases and J gave up 5 bases; unmatched junction bases: 7. This CDR3 spans 14 amino acids. Germline V gives CDR1 LNHDA, CDR2 SQIVND (reference sequence).

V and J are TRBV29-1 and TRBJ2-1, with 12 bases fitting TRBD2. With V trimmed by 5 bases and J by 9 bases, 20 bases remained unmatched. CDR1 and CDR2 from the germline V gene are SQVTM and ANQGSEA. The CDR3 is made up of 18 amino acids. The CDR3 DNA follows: TGCAGCGTTTCCCAGGCTGCTAGCGGGAGGGGTGCCCGCGGTGAGCAGTTCTTC. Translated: CSVSQAASGRGARGEQFF.

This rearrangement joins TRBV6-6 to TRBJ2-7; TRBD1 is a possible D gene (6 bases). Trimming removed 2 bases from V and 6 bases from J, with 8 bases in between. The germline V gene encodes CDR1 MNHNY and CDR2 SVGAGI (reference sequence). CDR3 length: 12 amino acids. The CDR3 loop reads CASSYPQGEQYF. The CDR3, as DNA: TGTGCCAGCAGTTACCCACAGGGCGAGCAGTACTTC.

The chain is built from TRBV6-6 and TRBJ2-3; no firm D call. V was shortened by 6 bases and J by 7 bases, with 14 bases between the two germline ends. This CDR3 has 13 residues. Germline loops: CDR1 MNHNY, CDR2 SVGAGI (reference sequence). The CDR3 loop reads CASRVTGGNTQYF. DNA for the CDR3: TGTGCCAGCAGAGTCACTGGCGGAAATACGCAGTATTTT.

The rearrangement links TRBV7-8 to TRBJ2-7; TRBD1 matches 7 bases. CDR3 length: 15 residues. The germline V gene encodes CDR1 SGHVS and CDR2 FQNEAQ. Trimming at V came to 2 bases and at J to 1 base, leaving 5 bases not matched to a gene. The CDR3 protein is CASSLFRDRSYEQYF. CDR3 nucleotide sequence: TGTGCCAGCAGCTTATTCCGGGACAGATCCTACGAGCAGTACTTC.

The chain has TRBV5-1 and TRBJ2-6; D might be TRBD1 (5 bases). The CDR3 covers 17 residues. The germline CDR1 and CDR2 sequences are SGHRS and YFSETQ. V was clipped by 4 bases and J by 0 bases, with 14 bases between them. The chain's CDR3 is CASSTQPGFSGANVLTF. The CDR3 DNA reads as TGCGCCAGCAGCACACAACCAGGGTTCTCTGGGGCCAACGTCCTGACTTTC.

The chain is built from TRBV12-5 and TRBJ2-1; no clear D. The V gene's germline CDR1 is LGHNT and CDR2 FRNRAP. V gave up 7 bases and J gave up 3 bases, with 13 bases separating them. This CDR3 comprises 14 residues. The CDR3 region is CASAPGQVYNEQFF. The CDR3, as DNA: TGTGCTAGTGCCCCTGGTCAGGTCTACAATGAGCAGTTCTTC.

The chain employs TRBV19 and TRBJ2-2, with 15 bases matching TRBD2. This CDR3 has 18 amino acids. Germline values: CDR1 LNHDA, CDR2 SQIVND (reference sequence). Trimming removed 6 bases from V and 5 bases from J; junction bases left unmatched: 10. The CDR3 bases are TGTGCCAGTAGCCCGGGGTCGGGACTAGCGGGAGGAACCGGGGAGCTGTTTTTT. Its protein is CASSPGSGLAGGTGELFF.